This is a list of T cell receptor beta chains from one sample in a study of cytomegalovirus exposure and HLA in healthy donors. TCRdb's copy holds only in-frame clones and misses some; the assay was immunoSEQ multiplex PCR. The table has 200,000 to 300,000 clones, about 81% seen once. Source material: PBMCs. The source of these receptors is a woman between 35 and 50 years old in good health and CMV-seropositive. The CDR3 runs from the conserved cysteine through the conserved F or W. The D gene is left open where the match is weak. Part of the rows lack a size; the others show once, few, many or a class for expanded clones.

V gene: TRBV6-5
clone size: once
J gene: TRBJ2-7
D gene: TRBD2
CDR3 DNA: TGTGCCAGCAGTTACTCGCCTAGCGGGAGGGTCTACGAGCAGTACTTC
CDR3 protein: CASSYSPSGRVYEQYF

V gene: TRBV19
clone size: few
J gene: TRBJ1-5
D gene: NA
CDR3 DNA: TGTGCCAGTAGTACCGCCGGACAGTTTGACAATCAGCCCCAGCATTTT
CDR3 protein: CASSTAGQFDNQPQHF

V gene: TRBV5-6
clone size: few
J gene: TRBJ1-1
D gene: NA
CDR3 DNA: TGTGCCAGCAGCTTGATTTCAGGACGGGAGAACACTGAAGCTTTCTTT
CDR3 protein: CASSLISGRENTEAFF

V gene: TRBV5-6
clone size: NA
J gene: TRBJ1-5
D gene: NA
CDR3 DNA: TGTGCCAGCAGCTTCTTGAGGGCTCAGCCCCAGCATTTT
CDR3 protein: CASSFLRAQPQHF

V gene: TRBV5-1
clone size: NA
J gene: TRBJ2-7
D gene: TRBD2
CDR3 DNA: TGCGCCAGCAGTGGACTAGCGGGATCCTACGAGCAGTACTTC
CDR3 protein: CASSGLAGSYEQYF

V gene: TRBV11-2
clone size: NA
J gene: TRBJ2-1
D gene: TRBD2
CDR3 DNA: TGTGCCAGCAGCTTATCGGGAGGGCCCTACAATGAGCAGTTCTTC
CDR3 protein: CASSLSGGPYNEQFF

V gene: TRBV19
clone size: NA
J gene: TRBJ1-5
D gene: TRBD1
CDR3 DNA: TGTGCCAGTAGTCTGAACAGGGGAGTTGATCAGCCCCAGCATTTT
CDR3 protein: CASSLNRGVDQPQHF

V gene: TRBV7-2
clone size: NA
J gene: TRBJ1-3
D gene: NA
CDR3 DNA: TGTGCCAGCAGCTTATGGGCTGAAAACACCATATATTTT
CDR3 protein: CASSLWAENTIYF

V gene: TRBV9
clone size: NA
J gene: TRBJ2-5
D gene: TRBD2
CDR3 DNA: TGTGCCAGCAGCGTCGGAACTAGCGACTACCAAGAGACCCAGTACTTC
CDR3 protein: CASSVGTSDYQETQYF

V gene: TRBV27
clone size: NA
J gene: TRBJ2-6
D gene: TRBD2
CDR3 DNA: TGTGCCAGCAGTTTAGGCCCCCGGGAGGCGGGGGCCAACGTCCTGACTTTC
CDR3 protein: CASSLGPREAGANVLTF

V gene: TRBV27
clone size: NA
J gene: TRBJ1-5
D gene: NA
CDR3 DNA: TGTGCCAGCAGTTTGGGCGTATATAGCAATCAGCCCCAGCATTTT
CDR3 protein: CASSLGVYSNQPQHF

V gene: TRBV5-4
clone size: few
J gene: TRBJ2-3
D gene: NA
CDR3 DNA: TGTGCCAGCAGCAGAGACTTTAGCACAGATACGCAGTATTTT
CDR3 protein: CASSRDFSTDTQYF

V gene: TRBV5-6
clone size: NA
J gene: TRBJ2-3
D gene: NA
CDR3 DNA: TGTGCCAGCAGCTCACTGAACGCGTTTGATACGCAGTATTTT
CDR3 protein: CASSSLNAFDTQYF

V gene: TRBV5-4
clone size: NA
J gene: TRBJ2-7
D gene: TRBD1
CDR3 DNA: TGTGCCAGCAGCTCACAGGGGGCAGGCGAGCAGTACTTC
CDR3 protein: CASSSQGAGEQYF

V gene: TRBV6-5
clone size: NA
J gene: TRBJ2-3
D gene: TRBD2
CDR3 DNA: TGTGCCAGCAGTTACGTAGCGGGAGAAGTAGATACGCAGTATTTT
CDR3 protein: CASSYVAGEVDTQYF

V gene: TRBV11-2
clone size: few
J gene: TRBJ2-1
D gene: TRBD2
CDR3 DNA: TGTGCCAGCAGCTTATTGACTAGCGGGTACGGGGACAATGAGCAGTTCTTC
CDR3 protein: CASSLLTSGYGDNEQFF

V gene: TRBV7-2
clone size: NA
J gene: TRBJ2-7
D gene: NA
CDR3 DNA: TGTGCCAGCAGCCCGCGGGTGCCGGGGTACGAGCAGTACTTC
CDR3 protein: CASSPRVPGYEQYF

V gene: TRBV7-2
clone size: NA
J gene: TRBJ2-2
D gene: NA
CDR3 DNA: TGTGCCAGCAGCCCAAACACCGGGGAGCTGTTTTTT
CDR3 protein: CASSPNTGELFF

V gene: TRBV7-9
clone size: NA
J gene: TRBJ2-7
D gene: NA
CDR3 DNA: TGTTCCAGCAGCCGTGGGGGGACAGCCTCCGAGCAGTACTTC
CDR3 protein: CSSSRGGTASEQYF

V gene: TRBV15
clone size: NA
J gene: TRBJ2-3
D gene: NA
CDR3 DNA: TGTGCCACCAGCAGCGAGTCAGGGGTGGGAGCTACGCAGTATTTT
CDR3 protein: CATSSESGVGATQYF

V gene: TRBV7-3
clone size: NA
J gene: TRBJ1-2
D gene: TRBD1
CDR3 DNA: TGTGCCAGCAGCTTACCATCGGACAGGGGGAATGGCTACACCTTC
CDR3 protein: CASSLPSDRGNGYTF

V gene: TRBV27
clone size: NA
J gene: TRBJ1-1
D gene: TRBD1
CDR3 DNA: TGTGCCAGCAGTTTTCGGACAGGGTTTACTGAAGCTTTCTTT
CDR3 protein: CASSFRTGFTEAFF